Listed here are 20 T cell receptor beta chains from one sample, sequenced in a study of T cell responses to AZD1222 COVID-19 vaccine. The table came from immunoSEQ multiplex PCR; TCRdb's copy has only in-frame clones and leaves some out. The table lists tens of thousands of clones, 88% of them singletons. Source: peripheral blood, taken 28 days after the second dose of the MenACWY control vaccine. All receptors come from an adult who received the MenACWY meningococcal vaccine as a control.

CDR3 sequence reads: CASTPRAQYF. CDR3 DNA: TGTGCCAGCACCCCGAGGGCCCAGTACTTC. The chain links TRBV6-2 or TRBV6-3 to TRBJ2-5; D is possibly TRBD2 (5 bases). The CDR3 contains 10 residues. CDR1 MNHEY and CDR2 SVGEGT come from the germline V gene. Trimming took 7 bases from V and 9 from J, leaving 9 bases between them.

This clone was seen a single time. The chain carries TRBV15 and TRBJ1-3, with a possible D match to TRBD1 (6 bases). CDR1 is LNHNV, CDR2 YYDKDF, per germline (reference sequence). The CDR3 spans 15 residues. The V gene lost 1 base and the J gene lost 2 bases, with 9 bases spanning the gap. CDR3 in amino acids: CATSRVDSPGNTIYF. The CDR3 DNA reads as TGTGCCACCAGCAGAGTGGACAGTCCTGGAAACACCATATATTTT.

This clone is labeled medium-sized. This chain connects TRBV7-2 to TRBJ1-5; D not resolved. The CDR3 has 14 amino acids. The V gene lost 1 base and the J gene lost 7 bases, with 11 bases spanning the gap. From germline, CDR1 is SGHTA and CDR2 FQGNSA. CDR3 sequence: CASSLGPGKQPQHF. The CDR3 nucleotides read TGTGCCAGCAGCTTAGGCCCCGGGAAGCAGCCCCAGCATTTT.

This chain connects TRBV11-1 to TRBJ2-1, with D perhaps matching TRBD1 (6 bases). This CDR3 is 16 amino acids long. The germline CDR1 and CDR2 sequences are SGHAT and FQDESV (reference sequence). V lost 4 bases and J lost 6, with 19 bases in between. Here the CDR3 reads CASSSRVGAKVNEQFF. The CDR3 bases are TGTGCCAGCAGCTCCCGAGTGGGGGCGAAAGTCAATGAGCAGTTCTTC.

For the CDR3, the DNA is TGTGCCAGCCGCCGGGACAGGCCCTACGAGCAGTACTTC. Its translation: CASRRDRPYEQYF. This chain connects TRBV28 to TRBJ2-7; TRBD1 matches 8 bases. From germline, CDR1 is MDHEN and CDR2 SYDVKM. Losses at the gene ends were 8 bases for V and 2 bases for J; bases not matched to a gene: 5. The CDR3 runs 13 residues.

The gene calls are TRBV28 and TRBJ2-3, with 7 bases aligning to TRBD1. The germline gives CDR1 MDHEN, CDR2 SYDVKM. The J segment lost 3 bases and the V segment lost 3 bases, leaving 9 bases of the junction unmatched. The CDR3 has 16 residues. The CDR3 coding sequence is TGTGCCAGCAGTTTCGAGACAGGGTTTAGAACAGATACGCAGTATTTT. Translation gives CASSFETGFRTDTQYF.

The chain employs TRBV19 and TRBJ2-3; D may be TRBD1 (6 bases). CDR3 length: 15 residues. Looked up from germline, CDR1 is LNHDA and CDR2 is SQIVND (reference sequence). With 5 bases removed from V and 0 bases from J, the gap between germline ends came to 12 bases. The CDR3 nucleotides read TGTGCCAGTAGTTACCCGACAGGTAGCACAGATACGCAGTATTTT. Residues: CASSYPTGSTDTQYF. The full variable domain, its missing parts supplied by reference TRBV19 and TRBJ2-3, is DGGITQSPKYLFRKEGQNVTLSCEQNLNHDAMYWYRQDPGQGLRLIYYSQIVNDFQKGDIAEGYSVSREKKESFPLTVTSAQKNPTAFYLCASSYPTGSTDTQYFGPGTRLTVL.

V and J are TRBV5-1 and TRBJ2-1; D gene ambiguous. CDR1 and CDR2 from the germline V gene are SGHRS and YFSETQ. This CDR3 has 15 residues. V was trimmed by 2 bases and J by 3 bases, leaving 12 bases between them. The CDR3 DNA reads TGCGCCAGCAGCTTAAGTGGGCCGAACTACAATGAGCAGTTCTTC. This translates into CASSLSGPNYNEQFF.

This clone was seen more than once but under ten times. This CDR3 reads CAWSVSRTVHNQPQHF. Written as DNA, the CDR3 is TGTGCCTGGAGTGTATCCCGGACAGTGCACAATCAGCCCCAGCATTTT. The chain combines TRBV30 with TRBJ1-5, with D possibly being TRBD1 (6 bases). Trimming shortened V by 0 bases and J by 3 bases, and 15 bases separated the two germline ends. The V gene's germline CDR1 is GTSNPN and CDR2 SVGIG (reference sequence). The length of the CDR3 is 16 residues.

The chain is built from TRBV7-2 and TRBJ2-1; tentative D call: TRBD2 (5 bases). Germline CDR1 is SGHTA and CDR2 is FQGNSA. This CDR3 comprises 14 residues. Trimming removed 5 bases at V and 7 bases at J, with 15 bases between. CDR3 nucleotide sequence: TGTGCCAGCAGCCCGCCGGCTAGCACAAATGAGCAGTTCTTC. This codes for CASSPPASTNEQFF.

The rearrangement links TRBV7-2 to TRBJ1-6; D is possibly TRBD1 (6 bases). Per the germline V gene, CDR1 is SGHTA and CDR2 is FQGNSA. V lost 1 base to trimming and J lost 10 bases, with 11 bases between them. The length of the CDR3 is 14 residues. The CDR3 reads CASSLGDRRSPLHF. The CDR3 DNA follows: TGTGCCAGCAGCTTAGGTGACAGGAGATCACCCCTCCACTTT.

V gene TRBV11-2 combines with J gene TRBJ2-1, with 9 positions matching TRBD1. CDR1 is SGHAT, CDR2 FQNNGV, per germline. The CDR3 covers 15 residues. The J segment lost 10 bases and the V segment lost 1 base, leaving 8 bases of the junction unmatched. Here the CDR3 DNA reads TGTGCCAGCAGCTTAGGACGGACAGGGGTTCCCGAGCAGTTCTTC. This gives the protein CASSLGRTGVPEQFF.

In nucleotides, the CDR3 is TGTGCCAGCAGCGTATATTCAGGGATTCAGCCCCAGCATTTT. It encodes CASSVYSGIQPQHF. The genes are TRBV9 and TRBJ1-5, with D possibly TRBD1 on 5 matching bases. The ends were cut back, 1 base at V and 6 bases at J, with 11 bases in the middle. The CDR3 spans 14 residues. The germline V gene encodes CDR1 SGDLS and CDR2 YYNGEE.

The chain is built from TRBV11-2 and TRBJ1-2; D call uncertain. This CDR3 region has 11 residues. The germline V and J ends were trimmed by 5 bases and 8 bases, with 9 bases remaining between them. Germline V gene sequence: CDR1 SGHAT, CDR2 FQNNGV. CDR3 region: CASSLRRGYTF. The DNA for the CDR3 is TGTGCCAGCAGCCTTAGACGGGGCTACACCTTC.

The chain has TRBV11-2 and TRBJ2-1; D gene ambiguous. Deletions cut 0 bases from V and 4 bases from J, with 4 bases between. The germline gives CDR1 SGHAT, CDR2 FQNNGV. The CDR3 contains 13 residues. CDR3 sequence reads: CASSLDNYNEQFF. CDR3 DNA: TGTGCCAGCAGCTTAGATAATTACAATGAGCAGTTCTTC.

The rearrangement links TRBV5-6 to TRBJ2-7; perhaps D is TRBD1 or TRBD2 (5 bases each). Trimming left V 2 bases short and J 0 bases short, with 12 bases between. Germline V gene data show CDR1 as SGHDT and CDR2 as YYEEEE. The CDR3 sequence is 15 residues long. CDR3 in amino acids: CASSFPGRNSYEQYF. DNA of the CDR3: TGTGCCAGCAGCTTCCCGGGACGGAACTCCTACGAGCAGTACTTC. The entire variable domain, with the rest obtained from reference TRBV5-6 and TRBJ2-7, is as follows: DAGVTQSPTHLIKTRGQQVTLRCSPKSGHDTVSWYQQALGQGPQFIFQYYEEEERQRGNFPDRFSGHQFPNYSSELNVNALLLGDSALYLCASSFPGRNSYEQYFGPGTRLTVT.

This clone was counted once. The chain recombines TRBV28 with TRBJ1-2; the D is unclear. V shed 7 bases and J shed 8 bases, with 14 bases lying between them. Germline V gives CDR1 MDHEN, CDR2 SYDVKM. The CDR3 has 12 amino acids. The CDR3 is CASTIITGGYTF. As DNA, the CDR3 is TGTGCCAGCACCATTATAACCGGAGGCTACACCTTC.

This clone was counted only a few times. The V and J genes are TRBV10-2 and TRBJ1-1; TRBD1 agrees at 7 bases. In germline, CDR1 is WSHSY, CDR2 SAAADI. The V segment lost 3 bases and the J segment 6 bases; nucleotides outside the gene matches: 10. CDR3 length: 15 residues. CDR3 loop: CASSDFTRTGAEAFF. Written as DNA, the CDR3 is TGCGCCAGCAGTGATTTCACTAGGACAGGCGCTGAAGCTTTCTTT.

The CDR3 region has the DNA TGTGCCAGCAGCGTAGGGACAGCGTCCTACGAGCAGTACTTC. Translation: CASSVGTASYEQYF. The V call is TRBV9, the J call TRBJ2-7; the D gene is possibly TRBD1 (6 bases). The CDR3 is 14 amino acids. Trimming took off 0 bases at V and 1 base at J, with 8 bases between the two ends. The germline gives CDR1 SGDLS, CDR2 YYNGEE.

The CDR3: CASSFGRNYGYTF. DNA of the CDR3: TGTGCCAGCAGTTTTGGGCGTAACTATGGCTACACCTTC. V usage is TRBV28 and J usage is TRBJ1-2; D call uncertain. The CDR3 spans 13 residues. V was clipped by 3 bases and J by 1 base, with 6 bases between them. Per the germline V gene, CDR1 is MDHEN and CDR2 is SYDVKM.